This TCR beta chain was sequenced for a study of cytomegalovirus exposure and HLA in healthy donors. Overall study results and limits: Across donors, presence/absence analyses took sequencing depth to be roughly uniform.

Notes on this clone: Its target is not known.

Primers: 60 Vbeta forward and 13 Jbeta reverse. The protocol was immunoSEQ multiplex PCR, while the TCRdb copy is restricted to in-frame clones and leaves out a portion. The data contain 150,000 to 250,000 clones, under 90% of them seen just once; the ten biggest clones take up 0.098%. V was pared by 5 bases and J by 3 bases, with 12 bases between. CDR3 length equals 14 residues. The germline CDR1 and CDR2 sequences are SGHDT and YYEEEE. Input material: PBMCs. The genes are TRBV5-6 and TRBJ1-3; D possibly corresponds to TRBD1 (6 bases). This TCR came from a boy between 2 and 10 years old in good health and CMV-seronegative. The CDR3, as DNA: TGTGCCAGCAGTTATCAGGGGTTTGGAAACACCATATATTTT. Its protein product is CASSYQGFGNTIYF.